This T cell receptor beta chain was identified in a study of T cell changes during pregnancy in multiple sclerosis. The germline gives CDR1 SNHLY, CDR2 FYNNEI. V dropped 7 bases and J dropped 0; count of bases not matched to a gene: 4. The CDR3 consists of 14 residues. Profiled with immunoSEQ multiplex PCR; TCRdb holds only in-frame clones, not every one. The sample lists around 63,000 clones, just over 90% occurring once. The source was peripheral blood, collected after pregnancy. The gene calls are TRBV2 and TRBJ2-3, with 7 nucleotides matching TRBD1. The source of this sequence is a female donor with multiple sclerosis, enrolled in a pregnancy study. The CDR3, as DNA: TGTGCCAGCAAGGGACAGATTAGCACAGATACGCAGTATTTT. Translating gives CASKGQISTDTQYF.